These T cell receptor beta chains were read from a single sample in a study of CD8+ T cells in alopecia areata. TCRdb's table, derived via immunoSEQ multiplex PCR, lists solely in-frame clones and lacks some. Of 100,000 to 140,000 clones in the sample, around 84% were seen once. This material consisted of CD8+ T cells sorted from blood, taken at week 24, from a patient treated with tofacitinib. The source is a human donor with alopecia areata. CDR3s include the opening cysteine and the closing phenylalanine or tryptophan. The D gene is left open where the match is weak. Size is omitted from some rows. Given values are once, few, many or a class for expanded clones.

D gene: TRBD2; V gene: TRBV7-9; clone size: NA; J gene: TRBJ2-3; CDR3 DNA: TGTGCCGGCAGCTTAGCGTCTAGCGGTATAGGCACAGATACGCAGTATTTT; CDR3 protein: CAGSLASSGIGTDTQYF
D gene: TRBD2; V gene: TRBV9; clone size: NA; J gene: TRBJ2-7; CDR3 DNA: TGTGCCAGCAGCGTAGAGGGACGGGGGGTCGACGAGCAGTACTTC; CDR3 protein: CASSVEGRGVDEQYF
D gene: TRBD1; V gene: TRBV12-5; clone size: NA; J gene: TRBJ1-1; CDR3 DNA: TGTGCTAGTGGGGACAGGAAGCTACGGGAAGACACTGAAGCTTTCTTT; CDR3 protein: CASGDRKLREDTEAFF
D gene: TRBD1; V gene: TRBV7-9; clone size: NA; J gene: TRBJ2-5; CDR3 DNA: TGTGCCAGCAGCCCTCGGACAGGGGGCGTCCCAGAGACCCAGTACTTC; CDR3 protein: CASSPRTGGVPETQYF
D gene: TRBD1; V gene: TRBV6-1; clone size: NA; J gene: TRBJ1-1; CDR3 DNA: TGTGCCAGCAGGGCCTACAGGGGATCCAATGAAGCTTTCTTT; CDR3 protein: CASRAYRGSNEAFF
D gene: NA; V gene: TRBV4-3; clone size: NA; J gene: TRBJ2-2; CDR3 DNA: TGCGCCAGCAGCCAAGATCGGGCCAGCTTCACCGGGGAGCTGTTTTTT; CDR3 protein: CASSQDRASFTGELFF
D gene: NA; V gene: TRBV5-4; clone size: few; J gene: TRBJ2-7; CDR3 DNA: TGTGCCAGCAGCTTTGGGGGGTGGGGCGCTAACGAGCAGTACTTC; CDR3 protein: CASSFGGWGANEQYF
D gene: NA; V gene: TRBV18; clone size: NA; J gene: TRBJ2-7; CDR3 DNA: TGTGCCAGCTCCGACAGCTCCTACGAGCAGTACTTC; CDR3 protein: CASSDSSYEQYF
D gene: NA; V gene: TRBV4-3; clone size: NA; J gene: TRBJ2-2; CDR3 DNA: TGCGCCAGCAGCCAAGATTCCGCCGGGAGAGACACCGGGGAGCTGTTTTTT; CDR3 protein: CASSQDSAGRDTGELFF
D gene: TRBD2; V gene: TRBV29-1; clone size: NA; J gene: TRBJ2-1; CDR3 DNA: TGCAGCGTTGATTCTCGCGGGGGGGCCAACAATGAGCAGTTCTTC; CDR3 protein: CSVDSRGGANNEQFF
D gene: NA; V gene: TRBV6-5; clone size: NA; J gene: TRBJ1-6; CDR3 DNA: TGTGCCAGCAGTTACCACGGGGCGGCTTTGAGCTCACCCCTCCACTTT; CDR3 protein: CASSYHGAALSSPLHF